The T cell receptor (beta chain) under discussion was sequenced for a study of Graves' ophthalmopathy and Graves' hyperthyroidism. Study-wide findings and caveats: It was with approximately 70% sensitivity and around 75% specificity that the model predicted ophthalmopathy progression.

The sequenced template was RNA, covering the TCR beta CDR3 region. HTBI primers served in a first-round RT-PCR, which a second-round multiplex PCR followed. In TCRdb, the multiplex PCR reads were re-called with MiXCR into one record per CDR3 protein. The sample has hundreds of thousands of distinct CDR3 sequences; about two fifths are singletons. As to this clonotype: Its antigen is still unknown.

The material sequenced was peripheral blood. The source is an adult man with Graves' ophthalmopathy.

CDR3 DNA: TGTGCCAGCAGCAGTAGCGGGGTGCAACAAGAGACCCAGTACTTC. Its translation: CASSSSGVQQETQYF. This chain links TRBV11-2 with TRBJ2-5; 8 bases are shared with TRBD2. Germline-derived CDR1 and CDR2 are SGHAT and FQNNGV. The CDR3 spans 15 residues. V trimming: 5 bases; J trimming: 2 bases; junction bases outside the gene matches: 7.